One sample yielded the 15 T cell receptor beta chains listed below, sequenced in a study of OX40 agonist ivuxolimab in advanced cancers. The table came from immunoSEQ multiplex PCR; TCRdb's copy has only in-frame clones and leaves some out. The sample lists tens of thousands of clones, roughly 80% occurring once. Sequenced material: CD4+ or CD8+ T cells sorted from blood, taken in a trial of the OX40 agonist ivuxolimab. These receptors were taken from an adult with an advanced solid tumor such as melanoma, head and neck, liver or kidney cancer.

The rearrangement uses TRBV10-3 and TRBJ1-1; TRBD1 might be the D (6 bases). CDR3 length: 13 amino acids. Germline V gives CDR1 ENHRY, CDR2 SYGVKD. V was clipped by 6 bases and J by 4 bases, with 12 bases between them. The CDR3 spells CAIRQGATTEAFF. CDR3 coding DNA: TGTGCCATCAGACAGGGAGCCACCACTGAAGCTTTCTTT.

This clone was found once. V gene TRBV29-1 combines with J gene TRBJ1-4; tentatively, D is TRBD1 (5 bases). Trimming left V 3 bases short and J 5 bases short, with 13 bases between. The CDR3 has 14 amino acids. Germline V gives CDR1 SQVTM, CDR2 ANQGSEA. The CDR3, as DNA: TGCAGCGTTGAGTTTGGGGCGGCGAATGAAAAACTGTTTTTT. This codes for CSVEFGAANEKLFF.

The chain is built from TRBV19 and TRBJ2-7; 7 bases agree with TRBD1. V gave up 5 bases and J gave up 2 bases; unmatched junction bases: 6. The length of the CDR3 is 14 residues. CDR1 LNHDA and CDR2 SQIVND come from the germline V gene (reference sequence). DNA for the CDR3: TGTGCCAGTAGTCCGATCCAGGGGGCCTACGAGCAGTACTTC. It codes for CASSPIQGAYEQYF.

The chain is built from TRBV7-8 and TRBJ2-1, with TRBD2 matching 14 bases. In germline, CDR1 is SGHVS, CDR2 FQNEAQ. Trimming removed 7 bases from V and 4 bases from J; junction bases left unmatched: 12. The CDR3 has 18 amino acids. The CDR3 nucleotides are TGTGCCAGCATCGCGGGACTAGCGGGAGCCCAGATATACAATGAGCAGTTCTTC. It codes for CASIAGLAGAQIYNEQFF.

Note on this clone: This sample also contains other DNA sequences that code for the same CDR3. The chain couples TRBV6-5 to TRBJ1-1; D is perhaps TRBD1 (5 bases). Deletions cut 2 bases from V and 6 bases from J, with 13 bases between. The CDR3 spans 14 residues. Germline V lookup: CDR1 MNHEY, CDR2 SVGAGI. CDR3 in amino acids: CASSYQMGGAEAFF. Here the CDR3 DNA reads TGTGCCAGCAGTTACCAAATGGGAGGGGCTGAAGCTTTCTTT.

The V call is TRBV6-5, the J call TRBJ1-1; no reliable D call. Trimming shortened V by 4 bases and J by 1 base, and 10 bases separated the two germline ends. CDR1 is MNHEY, CDR2 SVGAGI, per germline. The CDR3 totals 14 residues. CDR3 sequence reads: CASSSPRRNTEAFF. As DNA, the CDR3 is TGTGCCAGCAGTTCGCCCAGGAGGAACACTGAAGCTTTCTTT.

CDR3 in amino acids: CASSLFSQGQPQHF. DNA of the CDR3: TGTGCCAGCAGCTTGTTCAGTCAAGGTCAGCCCCAGCATTTT. The V gene is TRBV5-5, the J gene TRBJ1-5; the D is unclear. Germline V gene sequence: CDR1 SGHKS, CDR2 YYEKEE (reference sequence). V was cut by 1 base and J by 6 bases, with 11 bases left in between. The CDR3 sequence is 14 residues long. Based on the CDR3 plus reference TRBV5-5 and TRBJ1-5, the full variable domain is DAGVTQSPTHLIKTRGQQVTLRCSPISGHKSVSWYQQVLGQGPQFIFQYYEKEERGRGNFPDRFSARQFPNYSSELNVNALLLGDSALYLCASSLFSQGQPQHFGDGTRLSIL.

This chain joins TRBV2 and TRBJ2-3, with D perhaps TRBD2 (5 bases). Trimming left V 6 bases short and J 3 bases short, with 16 bases between. The CDR3 loop spans 15 amino acids. Germline V CDR1 and CDR2: SNHLY, FYNNEI. The DNA for the CDR3 is TGTGCCAGCAGCTACCGACCCAGCGGTACAGATACGCAGTATTTT. Encoded protein: CASSYRPSGTDTQYF.

This chain connects TRBV4-2 to TRBJ2-1, with 10 nucleotides matching TRBD2. V shed 0 bases, J shed 2 bases, and the junction held 1 base outside the gene matches. The CDR3 is made up of 16 amino acids. CDR1 and CDR2 (germline): LGHNA, YNFKEQ. The CDR3 nucleotides read TGTGCCAGCAGCCAAGATGGGACTAGCGCCTACAATGAGCAGTTCTTC. This translates into CASSQDGTSAYNEQFF.

This chain connects TRBV30 to TRBJ2-7, with D perhaps being TRBD1 or TRBD2 (6 bases each). The germline V gene has CDR1 GTSNPN and CDR2 SVGIG (reference sequence). This CDR3 has 19 amino acids. V was shortened by 4 bases and J by 4 bases, with 32 bases between the two germline ends. The CDR3 reads CAWNKQLGGRGRWYYEQYF. Written as DNA, the CDR3 is TGTGCCTGGAATAAACAACTTGGAGGCCGGGGGCGGTGGTATTACGAGCAGTACTTC.

The chain joins TRBV19 to TRBJ1-1, with a possible D match to TRBD1 (5 bases). V was shortened by 7 bases and J by 6 bases, with 18 bases between the two germline ends. The length of the CDR3 is 14 residues. The V gene's germline CDR1 is LNHDA and CDR2 SQIVND (reference sequence). The CDR3 region has the DNA TGTGCCAGTACCCCCCCGGGACTCCTTTCTGAAGCTTTCTTT. It yields the protein CASTPPGLLSEAFF.

V and J are TRBV27 and TRBJ2-2; 8 bases match TRBD2. The length of the CDR3 is 15 residues. The germline CDR1 and CDR2 sequences are MNHEY and SMNVEV (reference sequence). J gave up 7 bases and V 8 bases, and 12 bases lay outside the gene matches. CDR3 in DNA: TGTGCCAGCGCTCGCCGGGGGGGCTCGGGCGGGGAGCTGTTTTTT. This gives the protein CASARRGGSGGELFF.

This sequence joins TRBV19 and TRBJ2-1; 13 bases align to TRBD2. V was pared by 4 bases and J by 10 bases, with 7 bases of the junction left unmatched. The CDR3 is 15 residues long. Germline V gives CDR1 LNHDA, CDR2 SQIVND (reference sequence). The CDR3 reads CASSTRTSGRREQFF. CDR3 nucleotides: TGTGCCAGTAGTACCCGGACTAGCGGGAGAAGGGAGCAGTTCTTC.

This clone was found a few times. V gene TRBV5-4 combines with J gene TRBJ1-6; no definite D call. V lost 4 bases and J 5 bases, leaving 4 bases between the germline ends. This CDR3 region has 12 residues. Per germline, CDR1 SGHNT and CDR2 YYREEE (reference sequence). CDR3 in DNA: TGTGCCAGCAGCCGGGATAATTCACCCCTCCACTTT. It is translated as CASSRDNSPLHF.

The chain combines TRBV7-9 with TRBJ2-7; 7 bases agree with TRBD1. Losses at the gene ends were 5 bases for V and 3 bases for J; bases not matched to a gene: 7. CDR3 size: 14 residues. Germline V gives CDR1 SEHNR, CDR2 FQNEAQ (reference sequence). This CDR3 is CASSITGVNYEQYF. The CDR3 DNA reads TGTGCCAGCAGCATTACAGGGGTAAACTACGAGCAGTACTTC.